The rows below give T cell receptor beta chains drawn from one sample of a study of T cell clusters in autoimmune cytopenias. For each CDR3 protein, TCRdb gives one entry from its re-call of the multiplex PCR reads, without DNA. The listing records several thousand distinct CDR3 sequences. In addition, the sample was reused for a study of T cell repertoires in aging, cancer and after chemotherapy.

Material for sequencing was peripheral blood. The receptors were gathered from a human donor in good health. CDR3s include the opening cysteine and the closing phenylalanine or tryptophan. Size is stated for part of the rows, as once, few or many counts, or as a class when the clone is expanded.

CDR3 protein: CASSGGGPSYEQYF
J gene: TRBJ2-7
clone size: medium-sized
CDR3 length: 14
V gene: TRBV18

CDR3 protein: CAWVQGGAETQYF
J gene: TRBJ2-5
clone size: medium-sized
CDR3 length: 13
V gene: TRBV30

CDR3 protein: CASSQGGGRADTQYF
J gene: TRBJ2-3
clone size: .
CDR3 length: 15
V gene: TRBV4-3

CDR3 protein: CASSEDPKGQYF
J gene: TRBJ2-5
clone size: .
CDR3 length: 12
V gene: TRBV27

CDR3 protein: CASSLAQKQETQYF
J gene: TRBJ2-5
clone size: .
CDR3 length: 14
V gene: TRBV11-1

CDR3 protein: CASSPGTVPNQPQHF
J gene: TRBJ1-5
clone size: .
CDR3 length: 15
V gene: TRBV18

CDR3 protein: CASSSRQGPDTQYF
J gene: TRBJ2-3
clone size: .
CDR3 length: 14
V gene: TRBV5-6

CDR3 protein: CASSLGGTNEKLFF
J gene: TRBJ1-4
clone size: medium-sized
CDR3 length: 14
V gene: TRBV18

CDR3 protein: CASSPLRVGADTQYF
J gene: TRBJ2-3
clone size: .
CDR3 length: 15
V gene: TRBV6-2/TRBV6-3

CDR3 protein: CVRSTSGGTSGLSAKNIQYF
J gene: TRBJ2-4
clone size: .
CDR3 length: 20
V gene: TRBV7-4

CDR3 protein: CAWSVGGSKETQYF
J gene: TRBJ2-5
clone size: .
CDR3 length: 14
V gene: TRBV30

CDR3 protein: CASRIGASSTDTQYF
J gene: TRBJ2-3
clone size: medium-sized
CDR3 length: 15
V gene: TRBV19

CDR3 protein: CASSPPGHKNEKLFF
J gene: TRBJ1-4
clone size: .
CDR3 length: 15
V gene: TRBV18

CDR3 protein: CASSPQGTGFPDTQYF
J gene: TRBJ2-3
clone size: .
CDR3 length: 16
V gene: TRBV7-6

CDR3 protein: CASASTSHNEQFF
J gene: TRBJ2-1
clone size: .
CDR3 length: 13
V gene: TRBV6-2/TRBV6-3

CDR3 protein: CASNLPGQLNEQFF
J gene: TRBJ2-1
clone size: medium-sized
CDR3 length: 14
V gene: TRBV12-3/TRBV12-4

CDR3 protein: CASSIAPGRATSGNPDTQYF
J gene: TRBJ2-3
clone size: medium-sized
CDR3 length: 20
V gene: TRBV19

CDR3 protein: CASSWDPSSYNEQFF
J gene: TRBJ2-1
clone size: medium-sized
CDR3 length: 15
V gene: TRBV5-5

CDR3 protein: CASSLSGQSSYNEQFF
J gene: TRBJ2-1
clone size: medium-sized
CDR3 length: 16
V gene: TRBV27

CDR3 protein: CASSPATVVDEQFF
J gene: TRBJ2-1
clone size: .
CDR3 length: 14
V gene: TRBV7-4

CDR3 protein: CASSMGGFSSGANVLTF
J gene: TRBJ2-6
clone size: medium-sized
CDR3 length: 17
V gene: TRBV19

CDR3 protein: CASSFTGGETQYF
J gene: TRBJ2-5
clone size: .
CDR3 length: 13
V gene: TRBV6-5

CDR3 protein: CASSPPLTVQETQYF
J gene: TRBJ2-5
clone size: medium-sized
CDR3 length: 15
V gene: TRBV12-3/TRBV12-4

CDR3 protein: CASSLQGGQGYTF
J gene: TRBJ1-2
clone size: .
CDR3 length: 13
V gene: TRBV5-1

CDR3 protein: CASSRSGSLYNEQFF
J gene: TRBJ2-1
clone size: medium-sized
CDR3 length: 15
V gene: TRBV12-3/TRBV12-4

CDR3 protein: CSVGSGGINADTQYF
J gene: TRBJ2-3
clone size: medium-sized
CDR3 length: 15
V gene: TRBV29-1

CDR3 protein: CSAVGGGRNTGELFF
J gene: TRBJ2-2
clone size: .
CDR3 length: 15
V gene: TRBV20-1

CDR3 protein: CASSIMTGRNEKLFF
J gene: TRBJ1-4
clone size: .
CDR3 length: 15
V gene: TRBV19

CDR3 protein: CSAPDRGQETQYF
J gene: TRBJ2-5
clone size: .
CDR3 length: 13
V gene: TRBV20-1

CDR3 protein: CASSLGLGSDEQYF
J gene: TRBJ2-7
clone size: .
CDR3 length: 14
V gene: TRBV18

CDR3 protein: CATSRAGTSVLEQYF
J gene: TRBJ2-7
clone size: medium-sized
CDR3 length: 15
V gene: TRBV15

CDR3 protein: CASSVPGGAIEQFF
J gene: TRBJ2-1
clone size: medium-sized
CDR3 length: 14
V gene: TRBV6-1

CDR3 protein: CATTRGDNNVLTF
J gene: TRBJ2-6
clone size: .
CDR3 length: 13
V gene: TRBV6-6

CDR3 protein: CASSEGLGLAGPDYNEQFF
J gene: TRBJ2-1
clone size: medium-sized
CDR3 length: 19
V gene: TRBV6-1

CDR3 protein: CSVEGLADRAQYF
J gene: TRBJ2-5
clone size: medium-sized
CDR3 length: 13
V gene: TRBV29-1

CDR3 protein: CATSDKGGQWPQHF
J gene: TRBJ1-5
clone size: medium-sized
CDR3 length: 14
V gene: TRBV15

CDR3 protein: CASSSPGQSNYGYTF
J gene: TRBJ1-2
clone size: .
CDR3 length: 15
V gene: TRBV27

CDR3 protein: CASSTREGDEQYF
J gene: TRBJ2-7
clone size: medium-sized
CDR3 length: 13
V gene: TRBV19

CDR3 protein: CASSPGLAGLTGELFF
J gene: TRBJ2-2
clone size: medium-sized
CDR3 length: 16
V gene: TRBV6-5

CDR3 protein: CASTGPTNNSPLHF
J gene: TRBJ1-6
clone size: .
CDR3 length: 14
V gene: TRBV19

CDR3 protein: CASSPRTGGYEQYF
J gene: TRBJ2-7
clone size: .
CDR3 length: 14
V gene: TRBV18

CDR3 protein: CASSEGRGASGGEQYF
J gene: TRBJ2-7
clone size: .
CDR3 length: 16
V gene: TRBV6-1

CDR3 protein: CATSRTGYYGYTF
J gene: TRBJ1-2
clone size: .
CDR3 length: 13
V gene: TRBV15

CDR3 protein: CASSEYPRSGRIANEQFF
J gene: TRBJ2-1
clone size: medium-sized
CDR3 length: 18
V gene: TRBV6-1

CDR3 protein: CASSLISGSSYEQYF
J gene: TRBJ2-7
clone size: .
CDR3 length: 15
V gene: TRBV7-9

CDR3 protein: CASSLDWSDGYTF
J gene: TRBJ1-2
clone size: .
CDR3 length: 13
V gene: TRBV12-3/TRBV12-4

CDR3 protein: CATSSRDPLNYGYTF
J gene: TRBJ1-2
clone size: medium-sized
CDR3 length: 15
V gene: TRBV15

CDR3 protein: CAIKGTSGRINEQFF
J gene: TRBJ2-1
clone size: .
CDR3 length: 15
V gene: TRBV10-3

CDR3 protein: CASISRGHTEAFF
J gene: TRBJ1-1
clone size: .
CDR3 length: 13
V gene: TRBV27

CDR3 protein: CASNRQGENTEAFF
J gene: TRBJ1-1
clone size: .
CDR3 length: 14
V gene: TRBV5-4

CDR3 protein: CASSPDRSPSYEQYF
J gene: TRBJ2-7
clone size: medium-sized
CDR3 length: 15
V gene: TRBV11-1

CDR3 protein: CASSPQSSYNEQFF
J gene: TRBJ2-1
clone size: .
CDR3 length: 14
V gene: TRBV18

CDR3 protein: CASSGTGALSSGNTIYF
J gene: TRBJ1-3
clone size: .
CDR3 length: 17
V gene: TRBV6-1

CDR3 protein: CSVVGRQGPNEQFF
J gene: TRBJ2-1
clone size: medium-sized
CDR3 length: 14
V gene: TRBV29-1

CDR3 protein: CASSSSGTSYEQYF
J gene: TRBJ2-7
clone size: .
CDR3 length: 14
V gene: TRBV5-1

CDR3 protein: CASSLQGGNEQFF
J gene: TRBJ2-1
clone size: .
CDR3 length: 13
V gene: TRBV5-6

CDR3 protein: CASSLAGGQETQYF
J gene: TRBJ2-5
clone size: .
CDR3 length: 14
V gene: TRBV5-1

CDR3 protein: CASIFDLYGTNQPQHF
J gene: TRBJ1-5
clone size: .
CDR3 length: 16
V gene: TRBV6-1

CDR3 protein: CASSLGGIAGDTQYF
J gene: TRBJ2-3
clone size: .
CDR3 length: 15
V gene: TRBV12-3/TRBV12-4